One and the same sample provided the 25 T cell receptor beta chains below, sequenced in a study of cytomegalovirus exposure and HLA in healthy donors. The primer mix had 60 Vbeta and 13 Jbeta primers. The assay was immunoSEQ multiplex PCR, and TCRdb's table has in-frame clones only and misses some. The sample lists around 200,000 clones, 82% seen once, with 6% in the top ten. The specimen sequenced was PBMCs. These receptors were taken from a man aged 40-49 years in good health and CMV-seropositive.

The V gene is TRBV15, the J gene TRBJ1-5, with 7 positions matching TRBD1. The CDR3 runs to 16 residues. In germline, CDR1 is LNHNV, CDR2 YYDKDF (reference sequence). With 1 base clipped from V and 2 bases from J, the junction kept 5 bases outside the gene matches. CDR3 loop: CATSRGLGTGNQPQHF. Here the CDR3 DNA reads TGTGCCACCAGCAGAGGGTTAGGGACAGGCAATCAGCCCCAGCATTTT.

The V gene is TRBV5-4, the J gene TRBJ2-5; possibly TRBD2 for D (5 bases). The CDR3 runs 14 residues. V lost 0 bases, J lost 4 bases, and 10 bases lay in between. Germline V lookup: CDR1 SGHNT, CDR2 YYREEE (reference sequence). The CDR3 region has the DNA TGTGCCAGCAGCTTGGGATGGGAGTTAGAGACCCAGTACTTC. It yields the protein CASSLGWELETQYF.

The J gene is TRBJ1-2, the V gene TRBV5-4; possible D gene TRBD1, 6 bases. V lost 2 bases, J lost 1 base, and 6 bases lay in between. The germline CDR1 and CDR2 sequences are SGHNT and YYREEE (reference sequence). This CDR3 region has 13 residues. CDR3 DNA: TGTGCCAGCAGCTTACAGGGTAACTATGGCTACACCTTC. It yields the protein CASSLQGNYGYTF. The full variable domain, in which reference TRBV5-4 and TRBJ1-2 provide the parts outside the CDR3, is ETGVTQSPTHLIKTRGQQVTLRCSSQSGHNTVSWYQQALGQGPQFIFQYYREEENGRGNFPPRFSGLQFPNYSSELNVNALELDDSALYLCASSLQGNYGYTFGSGTRLTVV.

The chain has TRBV5-1 and TRBJ2-2, with 7 bases that match TRBD1. The CDR3 runs 19 residues. The V segment lost 7 bases and the J segment 2 bases; nucleotides outside the gene matches: 20. Per the germline V gene, CDR1 is SGHRS and CDR2 is YFSETQ. This chain's CDR3 is CASGSSGWQGVPNTGELFF. Here the CDR3 DNA reads TGCGCCAGCGGCTCCTCGGGATGGCAGGGGGTCCCTAACACCGGGGAGCTGTTTTTT.

This clone was detected a few times. This chain links TRBV14 with TRBJ1-2; D perhaps matches TRBD1 (5 bases). Germline V gene lookup returns CDR1 SGHDN and CDR2 FVKESK. Trimming pared 4 bases from V and 6 bases from J, leaving 12 bases between. The CDR3 runs to 13 residues. The CDR3 DNA reads as TGTGCCAGCAGCCCCGGGGGTCTCAATGGCTACACCTTC. Its protein product is CASSPGGLNGYTF.

The chain uses TRBV7-9 and TRBJ1-1; 9 nucleotides line up with TRBD1. The germline gives CDR1 SEHNR, CDR2 FQNEAQ (reference sequence). After removal of 5 bases from V and 5 bases from J, the junction contained 12 bases not matched to a gene. There are 16 residues in the CDR3. CDR3 in amino acids: CASSPRRTGVSTEAFF. CDR3 sequence (DNA): TGTGCCAGCAGCCCGCGTCGGACAGGGGTGTCAACTGAAGCTTTCTTT.

There are a few counts of this clone. This chain uses TRBV27 with TRBJ2-1, with TRBD2 identical over 9 bases. The CDR3 runs 17 residues. The V gene end was trimmed by 1 base and the J gene end by 7 bases; junction bases not matched to a gene: 11. In germline, CDR1 is MNHEY, CDR2 SMNVEV (reference sequence). DNA of the CDR3: TGTGCCAGCAGTTTATGGCTAGCGGGACCAGGAGGGAATGAGCAGTTCTTC. As protein: CASSLWLAGPGGNEQFF.

This rearrangement joins TRBV7-8 to TRBJ2-7; 11 bases are a match to TRBD2. The J segment lost 4 bases and the V segment lost 5 bases, leaving 7 bases of the junction unmatched. Germline assignment: CDR1 SGHVS and CDR2 FQNEAQ. The CDR3 spans 15 residues. The CDR3 DNA sequence: TGTGCCAGCAGCCCGGGGACTAGCGGAGGTTACGAGCAGTACGTC. Protein: CASSPGTSGGYEQYV.

V and J are TRBV9 and TRBJ1-1, with a weak D call TRBD1 (6 bases). The length of the CDR3 is 14 residues. CDR1 SGDLS and CDR2 YYNGEE come from the germline V gene. The V and J ends lost 3 bases and 6 bases respectively, with 15 bases between them. The CDR3 region has the DNA TGTGCCAGCAGCGCCTATCAGGGGATCGCTGAAGCTTTCTTT. Amino acids: CASSAYQGIAEAFF.

J is TRBJ2-1 and V is TRBV15; 8 bases are a match to TRBD2. Germline CDR1 and CDR2: LNHNV and YYDKDF (reference sequence). The V segment lost 5 bases and the J segment 7 bases; nucleotides outside the gene matches: 10. This CDR3 is 15 amino acids long. The CDR3 sequence is CATSLRGAGGNEQFF. Written as DNA, the CDR3 is TGTGCCACCAGCCTTCGTGGGGCGGGAGGTAATGAGCAGTTCTTC.

The chain links TRBV5-4 to TRBJ1-2; 8 bases fit TRBD1. The CDR3 extends over 13 amino acids. Germline lookup yields CDR1 SGHNT and CDR2 YYREEE (reference sequence). Unmatched junction bases numbered 5, after V lost 3 bases and J lost 7 bases. DNA of the CDR3: TGTGCCAGCAGCTCTCAGGGGGCAGGTGGCTACACCTTC. It codes for CASSSQGAGGYTF. Full variable domain (outside the CDR3, taken from reference TRBV5-4 and TRBJ1-2): ETGVTQSPTHLIKTRGQQVTLRCSSQSGHNTVSWYQQALGQGPQFIFQYYREEENGRGNFPPRFSGLQFPNYSSELNVNALELDDSALYLCASSSQGAGGYTFGSGTRLTVV.

This rearrangement joins TRBV29-1 to TRBJ1-2; D uncertain. V lost 0 bases and J lost 6, with 11 bases in between. There are 13 residues in the CDR3. Germline V gene data show CDR1 as SQVTM and CDR2 as ANQGSEA. The CDR3 here is CSVEDRRGNGYTF. CDR3 DNA sequence: TGCAGCGTTGAAGATAGACGGGGAAATGGCTACACCTTC.

V and J are TRBV9 and TRBJ2-3; TRBD1 agrees at 8 bases. The length of the CDR3 is 14 residues. Losses at the gene ends were 2 bases for V and 6 bases for J; bases not matched to a gene: 5. Germline V gene data show CDR1 as SGDLS and CDR2 as YYNGEE. CDR3: CASSVGTGVDTQYF. CDR3 bases: TGTGCCAGCAGCGTCGGGACAGGTGTCGATACGCAGTATTTT.

The gene calls are TRBV12-5 and TRBJ2-7; D remains ambiguous. CDR3 size: 16 residues. Germline loops: CDR1 LGHNT, CDR2 FRNRAP. Between the trimmed V and J ends, which lost 0 bases and 2 bases, there was a span of 14 bases. Written as DNA, the CDR3 is TGTGCTAGTGGTTTGGTCCCTCGACTGGCCGCCTACGAGCAGTACGTC. This encodes CASGLVPRLAAYEQYV.

The V and J genes are TRBV10-3 and TRBJ1-1; 9 bases map to TRBD1. V lost 5 bases and J lost 1; bases outside the gene matches: 2. The CDR3 has 14 residues. Germline V gene sequence: CDR1 ENHRY, CDR2 SYGVKD. CDR3 residues: CAISQGQGNTEAFF. CDR3 DNA sequence: TGTGCCATCAGTCAGGGACAGGGGAACACTGAAGCTTTCTTT.

This clone was detected only a few times. The V call is TRBV25-1, the J call TRBJ2-1; 8 bases are shared with TRBD2. This CDR3 comprises 14 residues. V trimming: 4 bases; J trimming: 8 bases; junction bases outside the gene matches: 7. CDR1 and CDR2 (germline): MGHDK, SYGVNS. For the CDR3, the DNA is TGTGCCAGCAGTGGGCGGACTAGCAGCCATGAGCAGTTCTTC. It translates to CASSGRTSSHEQFF.

J is TRBJ2-3 and V is TRBV30; D ambiguous. CDR3 length: 13 amino acids. Per the germline V gene, CDR1 is GTSNPN and CDR2 is SVGIG (reference sequence). Between the trimmed V and J ends, which lost 4 bases and 4 bases, there was a span of 12 bases. The CDR3: CAWIGGGSDTQYF. The CDR3 DNA follows: TGTGCCTGGATCGGTGGCGGCTCAGATACGCAGTATTTT.

V is TRBV4-1 and J is TRBJ2-5; weak D call: TRBD1 (6 bases). The V gene lost 7 bases and the J gene lost 10 bases, with 22 bases spanning the gap. Germline CDR1 reads MGHRA; CDR2 reads YSYEKL. The length of the CDR3 is 14 residues. The CDR3 sequence: CASTLTGTSGIQYF. In nucleotides, the CDR3 is TGCGCCAGCACCCTTACAGGGACCAGTGGAATCCAGTACTTC.

This clone was seen a few times. The chain has TRBV10-3 and TRBJ2-5; 10 bases fit TRBD2. The CDR3 sequence is 17 residues long. The V and J ends lost 0 bases and 0 bases, in that order; junction bases with no gene match: 4. The germline gives CDR1 ENHRY, CDR2 SYGVKD. The CDR3 DNA sequence: TGTGCCATCAGTGAGTCGGTAGCGGGAGGCCACCAAGAGACCCAGTACTTC. The encoded protein is CAISESVAGGHQETQYF.

This clone was recorded a few times. CDR3 region: CASSPGLQARSGANVLTF. CDR3 DNA sequence: TGTGCCAGTAGCCCGGGACTCCAGGCGCGCTCTGGGGCCAACGTCCTGACTTTC. The chain joins TRBV19 to TRBJ2-6; possibly TRBD2 for D (6 bases). Between the trimmed V and J ends, which lost 6 bases and 0 bases, there was a span of 18 bases. CDR3 size: 18 residues. The germline V gene encodes CDR1 LNHDA and CDR2 SQIVND (reference sequence).

Details on this clone: One junction end does not reproduce the germline sequence, and a read error may be involved. The rearrangement joins TRBV7-9 to TRBJ1-2; D ambiguous. This CDR3 has 12 amino acids. The germline V gene has CDR1 SEHNR and CDR2 FQNEAQ (reference sequence). This CDR3 is CSSSLGRDGYTF. CDR3 nucleotides: TGTTCCAGCTCTCTAGGTCGAGATGGCTACACCTTC.

The genes are TRBV5-1 and TRBJ1-4; D is undetermined. Germline-derived CDR1 and CDR2 are SGHRS and YFSETQ. The CDR3 sequence is 13 residues long. The V end was cut by 0 bases, the J end by 10 bases, with 10 bases between. The CDR3 region has the DNA TGCGCCAGCAGCTTGGAGCGGTCGAGAAAACTGTTTTTT. Protein: CASSLERSRKLFF.

The chain is built from TRBV18 and TRBJ2-7; 7 positions match TRBD2. Germline CDR1 reads KGHSH; CDR2 reads LQKENI. V dropped 6 bases and J dropped 4; count of bases not matched to a gene: 9. CDR3 length: 14 amino acids. The CDR3: CASSGRLAVYEQYF. CDR3 bases: TGTGCCAGCTCCGGACGACTAGCAGTTTACGAGCAGTACTTC.

This clone was recorded only once. The chain recombines TRBV19 with TRBJ2-1; 8 bases map to TRBD1. The germline gives CDR1 LNHDA, CDR2 SQIVND (reference sequence). CDR3 size: 16 residues. The V and J ends lost 7 bases and 4 bases, in that order; junction bases with no gene match: 12. CDR3 DNA sequence: TGTGCCAGTACACATCTGGGGACAGGACCTTACAATGAGCAGTTCTTC. It codes for CASTHLGTGPYNEQFF.

V usage is TRBV29-1 and J usage is TRBJ2-2; maybe TRBD1 (6 bases). Germline V lookup: CDR1 SQVTM, CDR2 ANQGSEA. V lost 6 bases and J lost 4, with 18 bases in between. CDR3 length: 15 residues. The CDR3 DNA sequence: TGCAGCGTCTATGGGAACAGGGCGACCACCGGGGAGCTGTTTTTT. This gives the protein CSVYGNRATTGELFF.